One T cell receptor (beta chain) is described in this entry. Ten or more counts support this clonotype. No cognate antigen has been identified for it. No much larger clone exists at a distance of one base, and base qualities are not known. The library was made by PCR. Sequencing instrument: Illumina HiSeq 2500. TCR library preparation used molecular barcoding, with unique molecular identifiers applied to normalize quantification of the TCRbeta repertoire. The raw public data were reprocessed by TCRdb itself: fastp quality trimming at Q25, MiXCR clonotype calling, in-frame beta chains only. Each entry merges the rows of one CDR3 protein and shows their most common DNA and genes. This sample holds approximately 290,000 distinct CDR3 sequences; roughly 11% were observed only once. Around 22% of the sample belongs to the ten largest clones. Trimmed from V: 3 bases; trimmed from J: 4 bases; junction bases lacking a gene match: 14. Spanning cysteine to phenylalanine, the CDR3 consists of 18 amino acids. Of the read, only the CDR3 DNA is kept; its 54 bases are in frame from base 1. From the germline V gene, CDR1 is ENHRY and CDR2 is SYGVKD.

This sample stems from a study of T-cell reconstitution after alpha-beta-depleted transplantation in children (dated by TCRdb to 2016 to 2018). About the study as a whole: T-cell immune reconstitution after TCRalphabeta/CD19-depleted allogeneic hematopoietic cell transplantation in children was quantitatively tracked in the study by means of TCR repertoire profiling.

Study-level results and caveats: Over the following months the frequencies of hyperexpanded clones went down, and after one year T-cell counts and TCRbeta diversity were mostly credited to newly produced T cells. The apparently early alphabetaT-cell count recovery about two months after transplant was reportedly dependent on only several hundred rapidly expanded clones derived from non-depleted graft cells. In some patients, high TCRbeta diversity at day 60 was attributed to recipient T cells and intrathymic progenitors that had survived conditioning.

According to the study, the label for this sample's treatment or condition signals: allogeneic hematopoietic cell transplantation with graft depleted of TCRalphabeta T cells and CD19 B cells. The transplant recipients were children given TCRalphabeta/CD19-depleted allogeneic hematopoietic cell grafts. This TCR was recovered from a male patient aged 2-15 years who had a stem cell transplant for chronic granulomatous disease, so the T cells may come from the graft donor. The rearranged segments are TRBV10-3 and TRBJ2-2; 7 junctional bases match TRBD2. Here the sequenced sample was peripheral blood, taken 180 days after TCRalphabeta/CD19-depleted stem cell transplant. The CDR3 region has the sequence CAISDGRESGKSTGELFF. Here is the DNA: TGTGCCATCAGTGACGGCAGGGAGAGCGGGAAATCCACCGGGGAGCTGTTTTTT.